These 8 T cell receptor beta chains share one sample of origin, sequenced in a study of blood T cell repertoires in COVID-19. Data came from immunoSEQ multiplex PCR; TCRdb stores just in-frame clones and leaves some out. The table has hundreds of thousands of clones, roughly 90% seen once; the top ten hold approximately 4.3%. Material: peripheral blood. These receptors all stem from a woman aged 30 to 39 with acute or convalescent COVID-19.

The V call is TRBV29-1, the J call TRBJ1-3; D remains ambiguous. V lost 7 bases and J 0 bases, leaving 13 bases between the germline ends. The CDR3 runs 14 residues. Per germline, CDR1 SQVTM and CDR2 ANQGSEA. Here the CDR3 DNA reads TGCAGCGCTGGAGGTGACCGCTCTGGAAACACCATATATTTT. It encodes CSAGGDRSGNTIYF.

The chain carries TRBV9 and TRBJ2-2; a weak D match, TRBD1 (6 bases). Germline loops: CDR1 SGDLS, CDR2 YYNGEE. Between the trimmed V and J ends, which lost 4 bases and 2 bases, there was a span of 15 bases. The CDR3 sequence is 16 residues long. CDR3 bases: TGTGCCAGCAGCTCCCCCCCGGACAGCAACACCGGGGAGCTGTTTTTT. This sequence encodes CASSSPPDSNTGELFF. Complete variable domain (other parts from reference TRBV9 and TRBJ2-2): DSGVTQTPKHLITATGQRVTLRCSPRSGDLSVYWYQQSLDQGLQFLIQYYNGEERAKGNILERFSAQQFPDLHSELNLSSLELGDSALYFCASSSPPDSNTGELFFGEGSRLTVL.

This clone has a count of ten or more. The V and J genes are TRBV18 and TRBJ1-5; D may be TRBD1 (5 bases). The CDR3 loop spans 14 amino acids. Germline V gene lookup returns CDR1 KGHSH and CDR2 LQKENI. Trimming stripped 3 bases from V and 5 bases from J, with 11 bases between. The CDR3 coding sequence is TGTGCCAGCTCACCTGGTAGGGGTGATCAGCCCCAGCATTTT. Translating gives CASSPGRGDQPQHF.

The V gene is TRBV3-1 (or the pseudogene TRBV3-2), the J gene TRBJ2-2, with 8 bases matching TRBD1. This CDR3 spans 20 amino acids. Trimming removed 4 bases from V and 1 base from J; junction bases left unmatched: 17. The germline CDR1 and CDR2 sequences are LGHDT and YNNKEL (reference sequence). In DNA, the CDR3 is TGTGCCAGCAGCCCCGACCAGGACAGGGTTGATCATCGGAACACCGGGGAGCTGTTTTTT. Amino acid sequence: CASSPDQDRVDHRNTGELFF.

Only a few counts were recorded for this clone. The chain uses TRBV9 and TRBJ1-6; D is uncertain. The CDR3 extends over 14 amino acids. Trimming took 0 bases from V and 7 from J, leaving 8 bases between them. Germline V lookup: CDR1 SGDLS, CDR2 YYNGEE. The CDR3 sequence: CASSVGSHNSPLHF. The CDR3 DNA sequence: TGTGCCAGCAGCGTAGGAAGCCACAATTCACCCCTCCACTTT.

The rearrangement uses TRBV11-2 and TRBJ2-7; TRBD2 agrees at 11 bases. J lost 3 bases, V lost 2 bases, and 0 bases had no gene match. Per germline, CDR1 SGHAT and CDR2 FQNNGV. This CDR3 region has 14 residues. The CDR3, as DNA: TGTGCCAGCAGCTTAACTAGCGGGGGCTACGAGCAGTACTTC. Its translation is CASSLTSGGYEQYF.

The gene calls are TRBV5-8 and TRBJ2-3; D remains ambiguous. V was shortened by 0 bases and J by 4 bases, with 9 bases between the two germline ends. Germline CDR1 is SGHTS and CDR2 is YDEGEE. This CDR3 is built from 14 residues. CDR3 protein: CASSLGVPADTQYF. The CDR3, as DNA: TGTGCCAGCAGCTTGGGAGTCCCCGCAGATACGCAGTATTTT.

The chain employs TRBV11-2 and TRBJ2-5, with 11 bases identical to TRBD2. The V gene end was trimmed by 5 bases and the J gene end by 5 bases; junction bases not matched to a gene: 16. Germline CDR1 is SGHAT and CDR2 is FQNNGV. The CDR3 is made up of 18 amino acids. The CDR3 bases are TGTGCCAGCAGCCGCTCGGTGGTAGCGGGGGGGATCGGTGAGACCCAGTACTTC. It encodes CASSRSVVAGGIGETQYF.